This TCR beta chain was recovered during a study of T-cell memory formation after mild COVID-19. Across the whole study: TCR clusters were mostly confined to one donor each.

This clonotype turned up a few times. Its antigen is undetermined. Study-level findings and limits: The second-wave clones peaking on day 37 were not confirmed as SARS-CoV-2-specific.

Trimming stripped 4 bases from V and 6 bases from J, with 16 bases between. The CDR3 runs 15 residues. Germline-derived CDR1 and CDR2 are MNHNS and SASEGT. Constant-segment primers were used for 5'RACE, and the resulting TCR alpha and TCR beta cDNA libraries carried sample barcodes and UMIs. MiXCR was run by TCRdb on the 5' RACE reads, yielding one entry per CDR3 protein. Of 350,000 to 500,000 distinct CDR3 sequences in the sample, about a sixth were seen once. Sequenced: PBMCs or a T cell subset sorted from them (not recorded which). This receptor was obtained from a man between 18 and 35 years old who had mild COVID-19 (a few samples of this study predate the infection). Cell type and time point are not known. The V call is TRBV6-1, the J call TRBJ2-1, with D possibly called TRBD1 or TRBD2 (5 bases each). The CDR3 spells CASSVHRGRVNEQFF. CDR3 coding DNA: TGTGCCAGCAGTGTTCACCGGGGCCGGGTCAATGAGCAGTTCTTC.